Listed here are 28 T cell receptor beta chains from one sample, sequenced in a study of cytomegalovirus exposure and HLA in healthy donors. The PCR employed 60 Vbeta primers together with 13 Jbeta primers. Libraries were prepared by immunoSEQ multiplex PCR; TCRdb keeps only in-frame clonotypes and omits some of them. This sample has approximately 79,000 clones, with around 76% found just once. Sequenced sample: PBMCs. The receptors originated from a male donor in good health and CMV-seropositive.

A single count supports this clone. The chain has TRBV19 and TRBJ1-2; D remains unclear. V shed 4 bases and J shed 4 bases, with 4 bases lying between them. Germline CDR1 LNHDA, CDR2 SQIVND (reference sequence). The CDR3 loop spans 11 amino acids. The CDR3 loop is CASSRLYGYTF. CDR3 DNA: TGTGCCAGTAGTAGACTCTATGGCTACACCTTC.

V is TRBV19 and J is TRBJ2-3, with 10 bases identical to TRBD1. CDR1 is LNHDA, CDR2 SQIVND, per germline (reference sequence). The CDR3 has 16 amino acids. V lost 9 bases and J lost 4; bases outside the gene matches: 13. The CDR3 loop reads CARGSRTGGTADTQYF. In nucleotides, the CDR3 is TGTGCCAGAGGTTCCCGGACAGGGGGGACTGCAGATACGCAGTATTTT.

CDR3 DNA sequence: TGTGCCAGCAGTTACTGGCGGGAGGGCTGGAATGAGCAGTTCTTC. This codes for CASSYWREGWNEQFF. The chain is built from TRBV6-5 and TRBJ2-1, with 9 positions matching TRBD2. Germline CDR1 MNHEY, CDR2 SVGAGI. The CDR3 has 15 amino acids. The V segment lost 1 base and the J segment 7 bases; nucleotides outside the gene matches: 5.

This rearrangement joins TRBV5-4 to TRBJ1-5, with 10 bases matching TRBD1. The junction had 17 bases not matched to a gene; V was cut back by 4 bases and J by 4 bases. Germline values: CDR1 SGHNT, CDR2 YYREEE (reference sequence). CDR3 length equals 19 residues. CDR3 region: CASSQDTWRDRGENQPQHF. CDR3 DNA: TGTGCCAGCAGCCAAGATACCTGGAGGGACAGGGGAGAAAATCAGCCCCAGCATTTT.

The V call is TRBV28, the J call TRBJ2-5; a weak D match, TRBD1 (6 bases). Germline-derived CDR1 and CDR2 are MDHEN and SYDVKM. The V end was cut by 10 bases, the J end by 4 bases, with 16 bases between. This CDR3 comprises 13 residues. Here the CDR3 DNA reads TGTGCCACCTACCTGCAGGGGAGAGAGACCCAGTACTTC. This translates into CATYLQGRETQYF.

The CDR3 coding sequence is TGCGCCAGCAGTTCGGTTAGCTCTGGGGCCAACGTCCTGACTTTC. As protein: CASSSVSSGANVLTF. The V gene is TRBV5-1, the J gene TRBJ2-6; D not resolved. Germline CDR1 reads SGHRS; CDR2 reads YFSETQ. The V end was cut by 5 bases, the J end by 0 bases, with 9 bases between. The CDR3 is 15 residues long.

The rearrangement joins TRBV30 to TRBJ2-1; 12 nucleotides agree with TRBD2. CDR1 and CDR2 (germline): GTSNPN, SVGIG (reference sequence). Losses at the gene ends were 2 bases for V and 0 bases for J; bases not matched to a gene: 11. This CDR3 has 19 residues. The CDR3 nucleotides read TGTGCCTGGAGTCGCCTAGCGGGAGGGCCTCGGGGCTCCTACAATGAGCAGTTCTTC. This translates into CAWSRLAGGPRGSYNEQFF.

The V call is TRBV5-1, the J call TRBJ2-1; TRBD1 matches 8 bases. CDR1 and CDR2 from the germline V gene are SGHRS and YFSETQ. This CDR3 comprises 15 residues. After removal of 4 bases from V and 6 bases from J, the junction contained 9 bases not matched to a gene. CDR3 nucleotide sequence: TGCGCCAGCAGCCCCAGGACAGGGTGGAGCAATGAGCAGTTCTTC. This codes for CASSPRTGWSNEQFF.

The rearrangement links TRBV10-2 to TRBJ1-5; D unresolved. V was pared by 3 bases and J by 5 bases, with 11 bases between. CDR3 size: 14 residues. Germline V lookup: CDR1 WSHSY, CDR2 SAAADI. The chain's CDR3 is CASSDRSKDQPQHF. The CDR3 DNA follows: TGCGCCAGCAGTGACAGGTCGAAGGATCAGCCCCAGCATTTT.

The J gene is TRBJ2-7, the V gene TRBV27; tentatively, D is TRBD2 (6 bases). Germline CDR1 is MNHEY and CDR2 is SMNVEV (reference sequence). V lost 6 bases and J 0 bases, leaving 12 bases between the germline ends. The CDR3 spans 14 residues. CDR3 DNA: TGTGCCAGCAGCCTTAGCGGAAGCTCCTACGAGCAGTACTTC. Residues: CASSLSGSSYEQYF.

The chain employs TRBV29-1 and TRBJ2-2, with D perhaps matching TRBD2 (6 bases). The V gene's germline CDR1 is SQVTM and CDR2 ANQGSEA. With 7 bases removed from V and 5 bases from J, the gap between germline ends came to 11 bases. CDR3 length equals 12 residues. CDR3 sequence: CSADGGTGELFF. The CDR3 DNA follows: TGCAGCGCTGATGGGGGGACCGGGGAGCTGTTTTTT.

The rearrangement links TRBV27 to TRBJ2-7; D not resolved. Trimming removed 5 bases at V and 2 bases at J, with 22 bases between. CDR3 length equals 17 residues. CDR1 is MNHEY and CDR2 is SMNVEV in the germline V gene (reference sequence). The CDR3 loop reads CASSPQSFRATPYEQYF. Written as DNA, the CDR3 is TGTGCCAGCAGTCCTCAATCATTCCGCGCCACCCCCTACGAGCAGTACTTC.

This rearrangement joins TRBV11-2 to TRBJ2-1; 10 bases agree with TRBD2. The trim removed 5 bases at V and 5 bases at J, leaving 9 bases unmatched. This CDR3 is built from 16 residues. Germline V gene sequence: CDR1 SGHAT, CDR2 FQNNGV. The DNA for the CDR3 is TGTGCCAGCAGCCCAATAAGCGGGGGGGCTGACAATGAGCAGTTCTTC. Its translation: CASSPISGGADNEQFF.

The chain links TRBV28 to TRBJ2-7, with D tentatively TRBD1 (6 bases). CDR1 is MDHEN, CDR2 SYDVKM, per germline. This CDR3 comprises 14 residues. The V and J ends lost 2 bases and 4 bases respectively, with 12 bases between them. The CDR3 DNA reads as TGTGCCAGCAGTTTAACTGGGGGCTGGTACGAGCAGTACTTC. This codes for CASSLTGGWYEQYF.

The genes are TRBV7-3 and TRBJ1-5; D may be TRBD1 (5 bases). The CDR3 totals 13 residues. Germline V gene data show CDR1 as SGHTA and CDR2 as FQGTGA. V lost 5 bases, J lost 7 bases, and 12 bases lay in between. The CDR3 loop is CASSPGDGQPQHF. Written as DNA, the CDR3 is TGTGCCAGCAGCCCGGGGGACGGGCAGCCCCAGCATTTT.

CDR3 in DNA: TGCGCCAGCAGCTTGGGTGCAGGGGGGCCCGGGGAGCTGTTTTTT. Translating gives CASSLGAGGPGELFF. V and J are TRBV5-1 and TRBJ2-2; possible D gene TRBD1, 7 bases. Germline lookup yields CDR1 SGHRS and CDR2 YFSETQ. Trimming took 0 bases from V and 6 from J, leaving 12 bases between them. The CDR3 totals 15 residues.

The chain couples TRBV4-2 to TRBJ2-7; TRBD1 matches at 7 bases. CDR1 and CDR2 from the germline V gene are LGHNA and YNFKEQ. The CDR3 runs 14 residues. V was clipped by 3 bases and J by 4 bases; unmatched bases: 6. CDR3 in DNA: TGTGCCAGCAGCCAGCAGGGGGATAGATACGAGCAGTACTTC. It codes for CASSQQGDRYEQYF.

The rearrangement uses TRBV2 and TRBJ1-1; D remains unclear. CDR1 and CDR2 from the germline V gene are SNHLY and FYNNEI. This CDR3 comprises 14 residues. Trimming stripped 7 bases from V and 1 base from J, with 13 bases between. The CDR3 coding sequence is TGTGCCAGCATACTAGACATGTGGAACACTGAAGCTTTCTTT. It codes for CASILDMWNTEAFF.

A few counts support this clone. The chain recombines TRBV6-1 with TRBJ1-4; possible D gene TRBD1, 5 bases. Germline V gene sequence: CDR1 MNHNS, CDR2 SASEGT. The CDR3 runs to 12 residues. Trimming cost V 8 bases and J 8 bases, with 12 bases left between them. The CDR3 spells CASEQGREKLFF. CDR3 bases: TGTGCCAGCGAGCAGGGCCGGGAAAAACTGTTTTTT.

The chain carries TRBV7-8 and TRBJ1-4; D is ambiguous. The CDR3 has 16 amino acids. Germline CDR1 SGHVS, CDR2 FQNEAQ. The V end was cut by 7 bases, the J end by 0 bases, with 15 bases between. CDR3 sequence (DNA): TGTGCCAGCACCCCACGACGGGGTGCAACTAATGAAAAACTGTTTTTT. Encoded protein: CASTPRRGATNEKLFF.

V and J are TRBV4-2 and TRBJ2-1; 10 nucleotides line up with TRBD2. After removal of 0 bases from V and 9 bases from J, the junction contained 8 bases not matched to a gene. CDR1 and CDR2 from the germline V gene are LGHNA and YNFKEQ. The CDR3 extends over 16 amino acids. In nucleotides, the CDR3 is TGTGCCAGCAGCCAAGACGGCCTAGCGGGAGCTAGTGAGCAGTTCTTC. Translating gives CASSQDGLAGASEQFF.

This clone was found a few times. The J gene is TRBJ1-1, the V gene TRBV25-1, with unresolved D. The length of the CDR3 is 12 residues. Germline V gives CDR1 MGHDK, CDR2 SYGVNS. Trimming removed 8 bases from V and 0 bases from J, with 7 bases in between. Here the CDR3 reads CASSGLNTEAFF. In nucleotides, the CDR3 is TGTGCCAGCTCCGGTCTGAACACTGAAGCTTTCTTT.

The CDR3 nucleotides read TGTGCCAGCAGTTACGTACTAGCGGGAGGTAATGAGCAGTTCTTC. Translation: CASSYVLAGGNEQFF. The chain recombines TRBV6-5 with TRBJ2-1; 12 bases fit TRBD2. Germline values: CDR1 MNHEY, CDR2 SVGAGI. This CDR3 comprises 15 residues. The V segment lost 2 bases and the J segment 7 bases; nucleotides outside the gene matches: 3.

Remarks on this clone: The junction departs from the called germline gene at one end, perhaps through a read error. The sample contains more than one DNA sequence encoding this CDR3. The chain joins TRBV27 to TRBJ1-6, with D uncertain. Germline V gene data show CDR1 as MNHEY and CDR2 as SMNVEV (reference sequence). CDR3 length: 16 residues. In DNA, the CDR3 is TGTGCCAGCAGTTCCTTGGGCCGGGGTTTTAATTCACCCCTCCATTTT. The encoded protein is CASSSLGRGFNSPLHF.

The V gene is TRBV6-5, the J gene TRBJ1-1; no clear D gene. Trimming removed 0 bases at V and 3 bases at J, with 8 bases between. The CDR3 consists of 14 residues. Germline CDR1 and CDR2: MNHEY and SVGAGI. The CDR3 DNA reads as TGTGCCAGCAGTTACTCGATGGCAGACACTGAAGCTTTCTTT. It translates to CASSYSMADTEAFF.

This clone was detected only a few times. The chain has TRBV28 and TRBJ2-7, with TRBD2 identical over 14 bases. The CDR3 is 16 amino acids. V lost 4 bases to trimming and J lost 3 bases; unmatched junction nucleotides: 5. Germline V gene lookup returns CDR1 MDHEN and CDR2 SYDVKM. CDR3 in amino acids: CASSSLTSGRDYEQYF. CDR3 sequence (DNA): TGTGCCAGCAGTTCATTGACTAGCGGGAGGGACTACGAGCAGTACTTC.

The rearrangement joins TRBV13 to TRBJ1-3, with 7 bases that match TRBD1. The CDR3 consists of 18 residues. From germline, CDR1 is PRHDT and CDR2 FYEKMQ (reference sequence). Trimming at V came to 4 bases and at J to 0 bases, leaving 12 bases not matched to a gene. The CDR3 loop is CASSSGTASLPSGNTIYF. In nucleotides, the CDR3 is TGTGCCAGCAGCTCCGGGACAGCCTCCCTTCCCTCTGGAAACACCATATATTTT.

This chain uses TRBV27 with TRBJ1-2; no clear D. This CDR3 is 14 amino acids long. Per the germline V gene, CDR1 is MNHEY and CDR2 is SMNVEV (reference sequence). V was pared by 3 bases and J by 4 bases, with 12 bases between. The CDR3 loop reads CASSLAVEGYGYTF. The CDR3 bases are TGTGCCAGCAGTTTGGCGGTGGAGGGCTATGGCTACACCTTC.